Sequencing of this TCR beta chain was carried out in a study of Ad26.COV2.S vaccination and SARS-CoV-2 variants. Findings and limits, study-wide: Placebo recipients showed lower spike-specific TCR breadth than vaccinees. The analyses of TCR breadth and depth may have understated the size of total T cell responses. Post-vaccination spike-specific CD8+ and CD4+ T cell responses reportedly had substantial breadth.

Method: immunoSEQ multiplex PCR; TCRdb's copy keeps in-frame clones and lacks some. The sample has just over 350,000 clones, just over 90% seen once. In germline, CDR1 is WNHNN, CDR2 SYGVQD (reference sequence). The CDR3 has 14 residues. V gave up 0 bases and J gave up 4 bases, with 7 bases separating them. A word on this clone: Its target is not known.

The source was peripheral blood, collected after recovery from COVID-19. The source is a human donor who had recovered from COVID-19. The chain combines TRBV10-1 with TRBJ2-1, with D unclear. The CDR3 loop reads CASSESRHYNEQFF. In DNA, the CDR3 is TGCGCCAGCAGTGAGTCGAGACATTACAATGAGCAGTTCTTC.